What follows are 8 T cell receptor beta chains derived from one specimen sequenced in a study of blood T cells in healthy people across ages. For the second PCR, which ran for about 6 to 12 cycles, a sample-barcoded 5' primer and a J-beta primer mix were used. TCRdb recomputed calls from the 5' RACE reads with MiXCR, one row per CDR3 protein. This repertoire shows around 780,000 distinct CDR3 sequences, around 50% found once; its top ten account for under 30%. The sample taken for sequencing was blood. The receptors originated from a man aged 35 to 55 in good health.

The chain links TRBV3-1 to TRBJ1-1; D gene ambiguous. CDR1 is LGHDT and CDR2 is YNNKEL in the germline V gene (reference sequence). Trimming took 4 bases from V and 4 from J, leaving 7 bases between them. CDR3 length: 12 residues. CDR3 DNA: TGTGCCAGCAGCCCCCAGAGCACTGAAGCTTTCTTT. Amino acids: CASSPQSTEAFF.

The gene calls are TRBV20-1 and TRBJ2-5, with TRBD2 matching over 8 bases. This CDR3 is 14 amino acids long. J gave up 6 bases and V 3 bases, and 9 bases lay outside the gene matches. Germline values: CDR1 DFQATT, CDR2 SNEGSKA (reference sequence). In nucleotides, the CDR3 is TGCAGTGCTAGTGCGATTAGCGGGATCAAGACCCAGTACTTC. Translated: CSASAISGIKTQYF.

V usage is TRBV4-3 and J usage is TRBJ1-5, with a possible D match to TRBD1 (6 bases). The CDR3 sequence is 19 residues long. V shed 4 bases and J shed 6 bases, with 28 bases lying between them. Germline CDR1 is LGHNA and CDR2 is YSLEER. The CDR3 DNA sequence: TGCGCCAGCAGCCCCTACTTCACTCGGGGATCAGGGGACGGTCAGCCCCAGCATTTT. As protein: CASSPYFTRGSGDGQPQHF.

The chain couples TRBV2 to TRBJ2-5; 7 positions agree with TRBD1. CDR1 and CDR2 from the germline V gene are SNHLY and FYNNEI. V lost 6 bases and J lost 2; bases outside the gene matches: 6. CDR3 length: 14 amino acids. In DNA, the CDR3 is TGTGCCAGCAGCATTGGGACAGCGCAAGAGACCCAGTACTTC. It specifies CASSIGTAQETQYF.

This clonotype has more than one count but fewer than ten. The chain carries TRBV15 and TRBJ1-1; D might be TRBD1 (6 bases). Looked up from germline, CDR1 is LNHNV and CDR2 is YYDKDF (reference sequence). This CDR3 has 15 residues. Trimming cost V 4 bases and J 10 bases, with 22 bases left between them. The CDR3 coding sequence is TGTGCCACCAGCAACCCAACGACAGGACCTGGGCGAGCTTTCTTT. Translated, it gives CATSNPTTGPGRAFF.

The V call is TRBV20-1, the J call TRBJ1-1; no clear D. CDR3 length equals 13 residues. The V end lost 5 bases, the J end lost 1 base, and 11 bases lay between the germline ends. Germline V gives CDR1 DFQATT, CDR2 SNEGSKA (reference sequence). The CDR3: CSAGTFRNTEAFF. The CDR3 DNA reads as TGCAGTGCTGGTACGTTCCGGAACACTGAAGCTTTCTTT.

The chain employs TRBV6-2 or TRBV6-3 and TRBJ2-1, with 9 bases lining up with TRBD2. V shed 8 bases and J 5 bases; nucleotides not matched to a gene: 16. The CDR3 consists of 17 residues. Germline V gene sequence: CDR1 MNHEY, CDR2 SVGEGT. CDR3 sequence: CASSPIPLAGTHNEQFF. The CDR3 DNA sequence: TGTGCCAGCTCTCCTATCCCGCTAGCGGGAACCCACAATGAGCAGTTCTTC.

This clonotype occurred a few times. The chain employs TRBV7-9 and TRBJ2-4; the match to TRBD1 covers 7 bases. The CDR3 contains 14 residues. With V trimmed by 5 bases and J by 13 bases, 14 bases remained unmatched. Germline-derived CDR1 and CDR2 are SEHNR and FQNEAQ (reference sequence). CDR3 protein: CASSAPDRVGEQYF. DNA of the CDR3: TGTGCCAGCAGCGCCCCAGACAGGGTAGGAGAGCAGTACTTC. Together with reference TRBV7-9 and TRBJ2-4, the CDR3 gives the full variable domain: DTGVSQNPRHKITKRGQNVTFRCDPISEHNRLYWYRQTLGQGPEFLTYFQNEAQLEKSRLLSDRFSAERPKGSFSTLEIQRTEQGDSAMYLCASSAPDRVGEQYFGAGTRLSVL.